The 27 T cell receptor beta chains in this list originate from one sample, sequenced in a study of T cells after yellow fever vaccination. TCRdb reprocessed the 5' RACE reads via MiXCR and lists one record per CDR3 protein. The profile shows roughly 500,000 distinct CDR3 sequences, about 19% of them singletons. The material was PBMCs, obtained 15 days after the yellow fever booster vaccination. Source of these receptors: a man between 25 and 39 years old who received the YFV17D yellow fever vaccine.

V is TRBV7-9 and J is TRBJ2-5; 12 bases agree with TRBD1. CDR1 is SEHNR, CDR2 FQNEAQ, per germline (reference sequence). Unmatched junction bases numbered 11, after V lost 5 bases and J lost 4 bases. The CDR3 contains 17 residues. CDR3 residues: CASSPGTGGVGTETQYF. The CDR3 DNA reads TGTGCCAGCAGCCCAGGGACAGGGGGCGTTGGAACAGAGACCCAGTACTTC.

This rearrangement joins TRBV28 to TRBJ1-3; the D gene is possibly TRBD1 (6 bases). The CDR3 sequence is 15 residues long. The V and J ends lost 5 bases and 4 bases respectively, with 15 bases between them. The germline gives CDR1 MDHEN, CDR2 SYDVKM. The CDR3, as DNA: TGTGCCAGCAGTCTACCCCGGGGGGCAGGAAACACCATATATTTT. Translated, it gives CASSLPRGAGNTIYF.

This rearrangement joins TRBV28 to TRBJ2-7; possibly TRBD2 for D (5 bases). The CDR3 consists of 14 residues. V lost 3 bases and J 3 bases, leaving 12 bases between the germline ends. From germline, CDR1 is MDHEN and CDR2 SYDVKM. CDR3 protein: CASSFGGRNYEQYF. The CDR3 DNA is TGTGCCAGCAGTTTCGGCGGGCGTAACTACGAGCAGTACTTC.

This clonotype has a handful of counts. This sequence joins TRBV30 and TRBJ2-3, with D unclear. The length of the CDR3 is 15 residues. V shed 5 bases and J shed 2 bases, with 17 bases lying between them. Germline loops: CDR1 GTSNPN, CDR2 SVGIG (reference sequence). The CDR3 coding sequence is TGTGCCTGGGGCGCGCTCCTAGAGGACACAGATACGCAGTATTTT. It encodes CAWGALLEDTDTQYF.

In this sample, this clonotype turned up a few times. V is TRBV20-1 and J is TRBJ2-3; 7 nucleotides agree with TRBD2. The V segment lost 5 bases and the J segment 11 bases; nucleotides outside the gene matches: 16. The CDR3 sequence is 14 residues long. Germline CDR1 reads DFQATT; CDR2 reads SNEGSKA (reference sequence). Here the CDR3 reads CSAPPTGERGLQYF. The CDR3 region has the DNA TGCAGTGCTCCTCCGACCGGGGAGCGGGGATTGCAGTATTTT.

The CDR3 DNA sequence: TGTGCCAGCAGACAACCCGGACTAGCGGACCGGGCCCAGTACTTC. It yields the protein CASRQPGLADRAQYF. The chain has TRBV7-8 and TRBJ2-5; TRBD2 matches 10 bases. The ends lost 6 bases at V and 9 bases at J; junction bases unmatched: 13. Germline CDR1 SGHVS, CDR2 FQNEAQ. This CDR3 contains 15 residues.

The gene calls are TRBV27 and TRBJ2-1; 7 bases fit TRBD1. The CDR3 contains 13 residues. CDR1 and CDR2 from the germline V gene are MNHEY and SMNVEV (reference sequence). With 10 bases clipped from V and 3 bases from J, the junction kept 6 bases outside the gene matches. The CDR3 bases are TGTGCCACTCGACAGGGCTACTACAATGAGCAGTTCTTC. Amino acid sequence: CATRQGYYNEQFF.

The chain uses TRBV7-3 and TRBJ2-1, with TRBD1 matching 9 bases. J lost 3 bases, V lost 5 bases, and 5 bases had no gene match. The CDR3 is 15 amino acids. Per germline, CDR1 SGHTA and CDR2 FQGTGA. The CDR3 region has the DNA TGTGCCAGCAGCGTTGGACAGGGGATCTACAATGAGCAGTTCTTC. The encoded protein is CASSVGQGIYNEQFF.

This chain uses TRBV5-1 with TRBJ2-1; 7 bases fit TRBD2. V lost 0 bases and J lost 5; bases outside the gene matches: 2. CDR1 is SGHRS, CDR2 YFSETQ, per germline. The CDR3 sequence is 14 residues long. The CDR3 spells CASSLETSHNEQFF. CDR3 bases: TGCGCCAGCAGCTTGGAGACTAGCCACAATGAGCAGTTCTTC.

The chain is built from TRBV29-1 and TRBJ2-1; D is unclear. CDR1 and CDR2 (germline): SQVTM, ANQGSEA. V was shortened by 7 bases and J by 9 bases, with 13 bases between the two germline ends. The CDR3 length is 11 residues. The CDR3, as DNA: TGCAGCGGGTTAAGGGATTTTGAGCAGTTCTTC. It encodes CSGLRDFEQFF.

CDR3 nucleotides: TGTGCCAGTAACACGATCGGGGGCGGGAGCAATCAGCCCCAGCATTTT. As protein: CASNTIGGGSNQPQHF. The V and J genes are TRBV19 and TRBJ1-5; the D gene is possibly TRBD1 (6 bases). Germline V CDR1 and CDR2: LNHDA, SQIVND (reference sequence). CDR3 length: 16 residues. V lost 7 bases to trimming and J lost 1 base, with 17 bases between them.

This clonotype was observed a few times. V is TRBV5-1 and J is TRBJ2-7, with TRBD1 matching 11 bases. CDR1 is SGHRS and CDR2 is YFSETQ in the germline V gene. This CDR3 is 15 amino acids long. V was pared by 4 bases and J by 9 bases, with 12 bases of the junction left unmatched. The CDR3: CASSTDRGPVQGQYF. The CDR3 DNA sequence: TGCGCCAGCAGCACGGACAGGGGGCCCGTCCAAGGGCAGTACTTC.

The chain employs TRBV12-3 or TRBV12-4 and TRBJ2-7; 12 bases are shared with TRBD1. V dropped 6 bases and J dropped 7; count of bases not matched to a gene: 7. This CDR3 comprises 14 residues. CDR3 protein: CASSHRDRGHEQYF. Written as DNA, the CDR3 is TGTGCCAGCAGCCACCGGGACAGGGGGCATGAGCAGTACTTC.

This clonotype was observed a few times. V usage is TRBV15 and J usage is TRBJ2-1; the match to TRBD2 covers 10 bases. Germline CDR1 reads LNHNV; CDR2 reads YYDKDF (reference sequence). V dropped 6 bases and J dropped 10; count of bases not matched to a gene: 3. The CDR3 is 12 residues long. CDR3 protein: CATSTTSGEQFF. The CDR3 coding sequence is TGTGCCACCAGTACGACTAGCGGGGAGCAGTTCTTC.

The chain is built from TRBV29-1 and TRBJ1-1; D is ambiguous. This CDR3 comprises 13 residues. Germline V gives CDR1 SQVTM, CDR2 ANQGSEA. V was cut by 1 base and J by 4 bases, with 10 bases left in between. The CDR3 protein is CSVEGSVLTEAFF. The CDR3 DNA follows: TGCAGCGTTGAAGGTAGTGTCCTCACTGAAGCTTTCTTT.

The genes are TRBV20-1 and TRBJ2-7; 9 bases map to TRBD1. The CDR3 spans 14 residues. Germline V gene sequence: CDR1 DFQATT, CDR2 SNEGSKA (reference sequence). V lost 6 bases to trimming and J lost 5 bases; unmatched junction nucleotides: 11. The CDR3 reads CSAGTGTGIHEQYF. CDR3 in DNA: TGCAGTGCGGGGACCGGGACAGGGATCCACGAGCAGTACTTC.

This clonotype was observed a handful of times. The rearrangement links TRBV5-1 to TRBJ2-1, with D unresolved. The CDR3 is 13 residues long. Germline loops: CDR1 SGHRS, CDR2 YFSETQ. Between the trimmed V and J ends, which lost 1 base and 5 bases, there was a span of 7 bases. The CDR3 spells CASSLPLNNEQFF. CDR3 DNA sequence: TGCGCCAGCAGCTTGCCTCTGAACAATGAGCAGTTCTTC.

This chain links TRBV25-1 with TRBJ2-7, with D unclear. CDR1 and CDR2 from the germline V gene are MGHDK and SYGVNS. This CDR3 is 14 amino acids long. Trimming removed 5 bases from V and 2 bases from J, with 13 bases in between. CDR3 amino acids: CASSRHEATYEQYF. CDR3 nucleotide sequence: TGTGCCAGCAGTCGACACGAAGCAACCTACGAGCAGTACTTC.

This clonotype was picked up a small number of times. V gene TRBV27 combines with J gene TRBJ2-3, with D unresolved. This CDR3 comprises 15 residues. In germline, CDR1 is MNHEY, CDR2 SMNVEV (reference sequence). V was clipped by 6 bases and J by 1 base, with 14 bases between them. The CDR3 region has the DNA TGTGCCAGCAGGGAATCGGACCTCCGCACAGATACGCAGTATTTT. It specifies CASRESDLRTDTQYF.

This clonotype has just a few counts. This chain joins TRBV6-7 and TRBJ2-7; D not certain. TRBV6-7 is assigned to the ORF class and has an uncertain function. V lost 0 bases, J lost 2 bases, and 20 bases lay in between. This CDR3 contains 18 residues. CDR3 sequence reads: CASSYSSFPQYQPYEQYF. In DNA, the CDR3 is TGTGCCAGCAGTTACTCCTCCTTTCCACAGTACCAGCCCTACGAGCAGTACTTC.

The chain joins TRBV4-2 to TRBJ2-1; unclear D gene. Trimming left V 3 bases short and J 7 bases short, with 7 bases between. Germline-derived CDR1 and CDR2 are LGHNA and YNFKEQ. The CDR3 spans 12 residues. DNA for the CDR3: TGTGCCAGCAGCCACTCGTTGAATGAGCAGTTCTTC. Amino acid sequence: CASSHSLNEQFF.

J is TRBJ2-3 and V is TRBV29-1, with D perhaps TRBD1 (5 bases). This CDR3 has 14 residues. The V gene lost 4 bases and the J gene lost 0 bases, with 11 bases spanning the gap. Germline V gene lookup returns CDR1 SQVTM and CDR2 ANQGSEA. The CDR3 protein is CSVVRPGSTDTQYF. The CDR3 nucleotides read TGCAGCGTTGTGAGGCCAGGGAGCACAGATACGCAGTATTTT.

The chain's CDR3 is CASTPGGRTSGRKVTDTQYF. CDR3 nucleotides: TGTGCCAGCACTCCCGGGGGGAGGACTAGCGGGAGAAAGGTCACAGATACGCAGTATTTT. The V gene is TRBV12-3 or TRBV12-4, the J gene TRBJ2-3; the match to TRBD2 covers 13 bases. V was pared by 7 bases and J by 2 bases, with 18 bases of the junction left unmatched. The CDR3 has 20 residues.

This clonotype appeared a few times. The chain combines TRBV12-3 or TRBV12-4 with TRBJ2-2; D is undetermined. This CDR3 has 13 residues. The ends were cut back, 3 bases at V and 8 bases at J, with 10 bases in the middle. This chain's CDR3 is CASSFRIQGELFF. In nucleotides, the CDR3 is TGTGCCAGCAGTTTTAGGATTCAGGGGGAGCTGTTTTTT.

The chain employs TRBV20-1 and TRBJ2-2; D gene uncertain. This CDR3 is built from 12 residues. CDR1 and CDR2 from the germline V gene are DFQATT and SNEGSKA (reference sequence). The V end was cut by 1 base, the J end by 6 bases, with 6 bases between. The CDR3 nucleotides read TGCAGTGCTAGAGTGAAGGCCGGGGAGCTGTTTTTT. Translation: CSARVKAGELFF.

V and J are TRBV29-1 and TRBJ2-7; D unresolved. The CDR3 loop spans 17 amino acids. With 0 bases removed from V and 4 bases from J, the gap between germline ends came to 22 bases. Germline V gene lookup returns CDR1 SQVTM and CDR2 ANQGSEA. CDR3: CSVEEGPRNRPSYEQYF. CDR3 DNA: TGCAGCGTTGAAGAAGGACCCCGCAATAGGCCCTCGTACGAGCAGTACTTC.

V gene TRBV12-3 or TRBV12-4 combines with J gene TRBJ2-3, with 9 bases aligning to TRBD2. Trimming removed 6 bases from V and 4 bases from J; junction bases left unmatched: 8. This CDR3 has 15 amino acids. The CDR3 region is CASRLGLAYPDTQYF. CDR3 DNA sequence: TGTGCCAGCAGGCTTGGACTAGCGTACCCAGATACGCAGTATTTT.